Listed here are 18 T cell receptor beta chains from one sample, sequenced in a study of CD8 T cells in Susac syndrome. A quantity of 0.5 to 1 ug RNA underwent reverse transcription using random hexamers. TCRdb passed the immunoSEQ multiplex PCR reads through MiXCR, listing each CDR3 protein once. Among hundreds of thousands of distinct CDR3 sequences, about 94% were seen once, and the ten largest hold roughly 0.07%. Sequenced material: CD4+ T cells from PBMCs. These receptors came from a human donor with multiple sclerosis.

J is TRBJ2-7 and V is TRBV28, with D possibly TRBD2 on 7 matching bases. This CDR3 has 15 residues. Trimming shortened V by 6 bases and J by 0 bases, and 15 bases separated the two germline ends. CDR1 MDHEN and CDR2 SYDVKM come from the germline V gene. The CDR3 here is CASSRGAFSSYEQYF. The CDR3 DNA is TGTGCCAGCAGCCGGGGGGCCTTTAGCTCCTACGAGCAGTACTTC. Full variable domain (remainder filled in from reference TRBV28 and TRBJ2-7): DVKVTQSSRYLVKRTGEKVFLECVQDMDHENMFWYRQDPGLGLRLIYFSYDVKMKEKGDIPEGYSVSREKKERFSLILESASTNQTSMYLCASSRGAFSSYEQYFGPGTRLTVT.

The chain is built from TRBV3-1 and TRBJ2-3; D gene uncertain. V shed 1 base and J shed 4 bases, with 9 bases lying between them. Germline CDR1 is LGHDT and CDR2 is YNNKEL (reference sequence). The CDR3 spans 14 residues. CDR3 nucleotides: TGTGCCAGCAGCCAAGGGATAAACTCAGATACGCAGTATTTT. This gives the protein CASSQGINSDTQYF.

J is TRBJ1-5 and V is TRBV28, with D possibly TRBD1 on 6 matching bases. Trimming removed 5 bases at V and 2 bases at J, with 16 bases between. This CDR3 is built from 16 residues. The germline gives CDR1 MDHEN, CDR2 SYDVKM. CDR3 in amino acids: CASSPPGGMGNQPQHF. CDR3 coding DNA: TGTGCCAGCAGTCCCCCGGGGGGCATGGGCAATCAGCCCCAGCATTTT.

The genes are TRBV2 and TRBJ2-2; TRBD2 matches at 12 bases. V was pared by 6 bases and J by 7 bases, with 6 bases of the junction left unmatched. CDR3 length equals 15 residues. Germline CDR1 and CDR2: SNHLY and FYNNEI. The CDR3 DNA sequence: TGTGCCAGCAGGGAGACTAGCGGGAGTAGCGGGGAGCTGTTTTTT. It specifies CASRETSGSSGELFF.

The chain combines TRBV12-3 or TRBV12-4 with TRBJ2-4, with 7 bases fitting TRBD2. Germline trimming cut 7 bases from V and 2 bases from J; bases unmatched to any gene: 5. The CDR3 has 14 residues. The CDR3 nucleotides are TGTGCCAGCACCTCGGGGACTACCAAAAACATTCAGTACTTC. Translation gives CASTSGTTKNIQYF.

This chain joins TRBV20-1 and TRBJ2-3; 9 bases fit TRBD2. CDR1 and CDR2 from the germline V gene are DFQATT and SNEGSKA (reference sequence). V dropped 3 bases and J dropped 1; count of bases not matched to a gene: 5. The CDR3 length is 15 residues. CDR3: CSASAGGRGTDTQYF. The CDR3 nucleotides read TGCAGTGCTAGCGCGGGAGGGCGAGGCACAGATACGCAGTATTTT.

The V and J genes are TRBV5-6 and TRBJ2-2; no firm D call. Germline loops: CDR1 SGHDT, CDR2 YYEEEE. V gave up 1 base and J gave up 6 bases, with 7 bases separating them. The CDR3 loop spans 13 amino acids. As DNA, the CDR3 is TGTGCCAGCAGCTTGCGGTCATCCGGGGAGCTGTTTTTT. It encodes CASSLRSSGELFF.

The CDR3 loop is CASSSGTGGPNEQFF. The CDR3 coding sequence is TGTGCCAGCAGTTCCGGGACAGGGGGGCCCAATGAGCAGTTCTTC. J is TRBJ2-1 and V is TRBV6-5; TRBD1 matches at 11 bases. The CDR3 contains 15 residues. V lost 4 bases to trimming and J lost 6 bases; unmatched junction nucleotides: 5. CDR1 and CDR2 (germline): MNHEY, SVGAGI.

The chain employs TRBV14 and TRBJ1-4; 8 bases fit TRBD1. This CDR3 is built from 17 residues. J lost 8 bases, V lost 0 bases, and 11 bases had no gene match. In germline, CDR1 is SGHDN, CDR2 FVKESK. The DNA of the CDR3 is TGTGCCAGCAGCCAAGATCGGGGAGACAGGGGAAGGGAAAAACTGTTTTTT. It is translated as CASSQDRGDRGREKLFF.

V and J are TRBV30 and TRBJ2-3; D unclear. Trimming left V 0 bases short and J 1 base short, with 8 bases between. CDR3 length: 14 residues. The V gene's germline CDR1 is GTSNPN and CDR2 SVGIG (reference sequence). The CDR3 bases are TGTGCCTGGAGTGTACCCCGAGGCACAGATACGCAGTATTTT. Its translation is CAWSVPRGTDTQYF. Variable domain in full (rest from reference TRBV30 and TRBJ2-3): SQTIHQWPATLVQPVGSPLSLECTVEGTSNPNLYWYRQAAGRGLQLLFYSVGIGQISSEVPQNLSASRPQDRQFILSSKKLLLSDSGFYLCAWSVPRGTDTQYFGPGTRLTVL.

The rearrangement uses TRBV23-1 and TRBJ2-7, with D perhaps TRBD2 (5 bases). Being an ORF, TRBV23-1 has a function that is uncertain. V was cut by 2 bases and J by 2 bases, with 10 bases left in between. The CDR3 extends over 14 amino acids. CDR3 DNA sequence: TGCGCCAGCAGTCAAAGTTCGGAGGCCTACGAGCAGTACGTC. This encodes CASSQSSEAYEQYV.

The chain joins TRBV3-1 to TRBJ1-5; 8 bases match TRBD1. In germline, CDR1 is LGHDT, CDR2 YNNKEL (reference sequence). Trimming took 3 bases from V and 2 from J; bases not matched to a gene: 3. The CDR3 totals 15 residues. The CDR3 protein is CASSQMTGGNQPQHF. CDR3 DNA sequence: TGTGCCAGCAGCCAGATGACAGGGGGCAATCAGCCCCAGCATTTT.

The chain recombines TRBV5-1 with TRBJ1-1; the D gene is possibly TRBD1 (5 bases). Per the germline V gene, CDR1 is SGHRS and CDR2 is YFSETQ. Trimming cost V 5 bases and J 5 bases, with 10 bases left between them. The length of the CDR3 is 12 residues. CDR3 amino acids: CASRFEGTEAFF. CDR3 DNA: TGCGCCAGCAGATTTGAGGGGACTGAAGCTTTCTTT.

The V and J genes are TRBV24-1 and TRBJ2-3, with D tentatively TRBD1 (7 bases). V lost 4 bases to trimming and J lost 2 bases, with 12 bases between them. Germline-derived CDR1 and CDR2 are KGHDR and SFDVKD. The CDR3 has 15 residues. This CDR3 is CATSDAGQSTDTQYF. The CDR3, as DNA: TGTGCCACCAGTGACGCGGGACAGTCCACAGATACGCAGTATTTT.

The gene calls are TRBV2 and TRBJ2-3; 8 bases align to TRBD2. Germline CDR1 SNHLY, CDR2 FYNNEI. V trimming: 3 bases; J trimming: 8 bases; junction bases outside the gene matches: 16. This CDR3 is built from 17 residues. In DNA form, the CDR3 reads TGTGCCAGCAGTGAGTTGGTTGCGGGGGGTCCCCGGAGTACGCAGTATTTT. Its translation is CASSELVAGGPRSTQYF.

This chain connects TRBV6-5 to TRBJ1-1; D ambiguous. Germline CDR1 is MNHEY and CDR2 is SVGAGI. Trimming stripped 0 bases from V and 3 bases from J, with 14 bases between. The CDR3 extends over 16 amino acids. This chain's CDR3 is CASSYSSHPRDTEAFF. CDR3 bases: TGTGCCAGCAGTTACTCCTCCCACCCTCGAGACACTGAAGCTTTCTTT.

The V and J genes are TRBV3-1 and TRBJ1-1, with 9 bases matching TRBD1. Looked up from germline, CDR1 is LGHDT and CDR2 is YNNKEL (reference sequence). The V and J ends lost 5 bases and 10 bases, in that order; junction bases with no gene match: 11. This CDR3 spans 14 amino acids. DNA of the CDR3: TGTGCCAGCAGCAACCCCGGGACAGGGCGTCTAGCTTTCTTT. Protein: CASSNPGTGRLAFF.

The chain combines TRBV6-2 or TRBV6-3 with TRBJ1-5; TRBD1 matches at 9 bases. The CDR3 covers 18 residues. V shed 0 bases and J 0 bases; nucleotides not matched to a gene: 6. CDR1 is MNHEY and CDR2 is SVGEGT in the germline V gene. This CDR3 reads CASSYSDRGRYSNQPQHF. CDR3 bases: TGTGCCAGCAGTTACTCGGACAGGGGACGGTATAGCAATCAGCCCCAGCATTTT.